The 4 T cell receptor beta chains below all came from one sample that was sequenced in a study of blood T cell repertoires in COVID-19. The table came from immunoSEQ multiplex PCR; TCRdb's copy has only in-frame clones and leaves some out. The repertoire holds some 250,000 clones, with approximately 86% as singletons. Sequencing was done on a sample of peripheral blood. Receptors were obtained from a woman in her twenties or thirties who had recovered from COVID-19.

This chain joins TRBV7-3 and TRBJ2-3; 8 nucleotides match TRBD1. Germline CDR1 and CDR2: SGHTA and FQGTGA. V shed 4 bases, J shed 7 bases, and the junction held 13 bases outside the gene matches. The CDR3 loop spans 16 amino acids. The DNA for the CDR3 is TGTGCCAGCAGCTCGTCCGGGACAGGACCGGATTATACGCAGTATTTT. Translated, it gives CASSSSGTGPDYTQYF. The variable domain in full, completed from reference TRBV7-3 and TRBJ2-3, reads GAGVSQTPSNKVTEKGKYVELRCDPISGHTALYWYRQSLGQGPEFLIYFQGTGAADDSGLPNDRFFAVRPEGSVSTLKIQRTERGDSAVYLCASSSSGTGPDYTQYFGPGTRLTVL.

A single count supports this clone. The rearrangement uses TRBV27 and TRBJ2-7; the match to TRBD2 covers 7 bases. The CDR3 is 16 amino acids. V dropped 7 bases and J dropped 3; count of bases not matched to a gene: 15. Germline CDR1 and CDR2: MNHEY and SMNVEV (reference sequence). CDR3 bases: TGTGCCAGCAACCCAACTAGGGGACTAATCCTCTACGAGCAGTACTTC. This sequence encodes CASNPTRGLILYEQYF.

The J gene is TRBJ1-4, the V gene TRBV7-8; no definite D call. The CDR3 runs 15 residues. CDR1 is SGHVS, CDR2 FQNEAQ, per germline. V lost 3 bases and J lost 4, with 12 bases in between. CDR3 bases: TGTGCCAGCAGCTTCCTTCCGGACTTTAATGAAAAACTGTTTTTT. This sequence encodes CASSFLPDFNEKLFF.

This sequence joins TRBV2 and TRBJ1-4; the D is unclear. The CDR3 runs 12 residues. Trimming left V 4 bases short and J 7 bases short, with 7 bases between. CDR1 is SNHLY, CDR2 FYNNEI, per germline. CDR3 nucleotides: TGTGCCAGCAGTGGTGGTAGTGAAAAACTGTTTTTT. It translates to CASSGGSEKLFF.